One and the same sample provided the 32 T cell receptor beta chains below, sequenced in a study of CD8+CD57+ T cells in acquired aplastic anemia. TCR beta VDJ and CDR3 profiling used genomic DNA as template. TCRdb reanalysed the reads using MiXCR and keeps one entry per CDR3 protein. The table lists about 210,000 distinct CDR3 sequences, around 60% of them singletons. Input material: sorted CD4+, CD8+, or CD8+CD57+ T cells (not recorded which) from PBMCs. Receptors originate from a human donor in good health.

This clonotype was counted many times. The rearrangement uses TRBV7-6 and TRBJ2-2; TRBD2 matches 8 bases. Germline V gives CDR1 SGHVS, CDR2 FNYEAQ. Trimming took 5 bases from V and 5 from J; bases not matched to a gene: 13. There are 17 residues in the CDR3. CDR3 DNA sequence: TGTGCCAGCAGCCCCCGGAACACCTTAGCGGGGACCGGGGAGCTGTTTTTT. This encodes CASSPRNTLAGTGELFF.

The chain uses TRBV9 and TRBJ1-4; no reliable D call. CDR1 SGDLS and CDR2 YYNGEE come from the germline V gene. The CDR3 extends over 18 amino acids. V shed 0 bases and J shed 8 bases, with 23 bases lying between them. This CDR3 is CASSVATDLENLPEKLFF. The CDR3 nucleotides are TGTGCCAGCAGCGTAGCTACTGATTTGGAAAACTTGCCCGAAAAACTGTTTTTT.

Details on this clonotype: This CDR3 is missing its conserved last phenylalanine or tryptophan, likely due to a read error. The J gene is TRBJ2-7, the V gene TRBV19; a possible D gene is TRBD1 (7 bases). The V end lost 5 bases, the J end lost 2 bases, and 22 bases lay between the germline ends. The germline CDR1 and CDR2 sequences are LNHDA and SQIVND (reference sequence). CDR3 length: 17 residues. Here the CDR3 DNA reads TGTGCCAGTAGTGCGAGCACAGGGGACTCTACCCCCTACGAGCAGTACTCC. Protein: CASSASTGDSTPYEQYS.

The chain has TRBV12-5 and TRBJ1-2, with D possibly being TRBD1 (6 bases). Trimming pared 1 base from V and 6 bases from J, leaving 12 bases between. Germline loops: CDR1 LGHNT, CDR2 FRNRAP. The CDR3 totals 14 residues. CDR3 in DNA: TGTGCTAGTGGTTTGGGGGGGGCGCTTAATGGCTACACCTTC. Its protein product is CASGLGGALNGYTF.

This clonotype was counted a few times. The J gene is TRBJ1-3, the V gene TRBV4-1; a weak D match, TRBD1 (6 bases). V lost 3 bases, J lost 2 bases, and 11 bases lay in between. Germline CDR1 and CDR2: MGHRA and YSYEKL. The CDR3 length is 15 residues. CDR3 DNA sequence: TGCGCCAGCAGCCAGACAGGATCGGCTGGAAACACCATATATTTT. Translated, it gives CASSQTGSAGNTIYF.

This sequence joins TRBV4-1 and TRBJ1-4, with a tentative D call TRBD1 (5 bases). The CDR3 runs to 16 residues. V lost 6 bases to trimming and J lost 7 bases, with 21 bases between them. The germline CDR1 and CDR2 sequences are MGHRA and YSYEKL. For the CDR3, the DNA is TGCGCCAGCAGTCCCCGGATCGGGACGTCGACTGAAAAACTGTTTTTT. Translation gives CASSPRIGTSTEKLFF.

The chain combines TRBV2 with TRBJ2-5, with D possibly being TRBD1 or TRBD2 (5 bases each). Trimming took 2 bases from V and 3 from J, leaving 10 bases between them. CDR3 length equals 14 residues. Germline V gives CDR1 SNHLY, CDR2 FYNNEI. CDR3 amino acids: CASSESLGEETQYF. The DNA of the CDR3 is TGTGCCAGCAGTGAAAGTCTGGGGGAAGAGACCCAGTACTTC.

The rearrangement joins TRBV7-8 to TRBJ2-1, with no clear D. CDR3 size: 13 residues. With 0 bases removed from V and 6 bases from J, the gap between germline ends came to 6 bases. Germline CDR1 reads SGHVS; CDR2 reads FQNEAQ. The CDR3 region has the DNA TGTGCCAGCAGCTTAGCTAGGGTCAATGAGCAGTTCTTC. Protein sequence: CASSLARVNEQFF.

This chain uses TRBV20-1 with TRBJ2-7; D is unresolved. Trimming stripped 5 bases from V and 6 bases from J, with 17 bases between. The germline V gene has CDR1 DFQATT and CDR2 SNEGSKA (reference sequence). CDR3 size: 13 residues. CDR3 protein: CSAPRSTTGEQYF. CDR3 DNA: TGCAGTGCTCCACGGTCCACGACGGGCGAGCAGTACTTC.

This clonotype was counted ten times or more. J is TRBJ2-3 and V is TRBV13; the D gene is possibly TRBD1 (6 bases). The V end lost 4 bases, the J end lost 2 bases, and 10 bases lay between the germline ends. The CDR3 is 14 amino acids. Germline CDR1 and CDR2: PRHDT and FYEKMQ (reference sequence). This CDR3 is CASSSQGYTDTQYF. In nucleotides, the CDR3 is TGTGCCAGCAGCTCGCAGGGGTACACAGATACGCAGTATTTT.

V and J are TRBV19 and TRBJ1-5, with D possibly TRBD1 on 6 matching bases. V lost 5 bases and J 6 bases, leaving 14 bases between the germline ends. The V gene's germline CDR1 is LNHDA and CDR2 SQIVND (reference sequence). CDR3 size: 14 residues. In DNA, the CDR3 is TGTGCCAGTAGTCCAAGACAGGCCCGTCAGCCCCAGCATTTT. Its protein product is CASSPRQARQPQHF.

This clonotype was seen many times. The CDR3 here is CASSQGSGGTEAFF. The CDR3 region has the DNA TGTGCCAGCAGCCAGGGATCCGGGGGCACTGAAGCTTTCTTT. The rearrangement links TRBV7-6 to TRBJ1-1; tentative D call: TRBD1 (5 bases). This CDR3 spans 14 amino acids. With 5 bases removed from V and 4 bases from J, the gap between germline ends came to 14 bases. CDR1 and CDR2 (germline): SGHVS, FNYEAQ.

The gene calls are TRBV2 and TRBJ1-1, with D unclear. Trimming cost V 5 bases and J 8 bases, with 15 bases left between them. CDR1 SNHLY and CDR2 FYNNEI come from the germline V gene. The CDR3 runs to 13 residues. This CDR3 is CASSTATRFEAFF. CDR3 in DNA: TGTGCCAGCAGTACCGCGACACGGTTCGAAGCTTTCTTT.

The chain is built from TRBV7-9 and TRBJ2-1, with D perhaps TRBD1 (6 bases). Germline V gene lookup returns CDR1 SEHNR and CDR2 FQNEAQ (reference sequence). This CDR3 has 14 residues. V was trimmed by 2 bases and J by 5 bases, leaving 10 bases between them. CDR3 DNA sequence: TGTGCCAGCAGCTTATTGGACAGAGACAATGAGCAGTTCTTC. This sequence encodes CASSLLDRDNEQFF.

The chain recombines TRBV5-1 with TRBJ2-2; no definite D call. Trimming stripped 4 bases from V and 3 bases from J, with 10 bases between. Per germline, CDR1 SGHRS and CDR2 YFSETQ. This CDR3 has 14 residues. The CDR3 DNA is TGCGCCAGCAGCCCCGACATTTACACCGGGGAGCTGTTTTTT. It translates to CASSPDIYTGELFF.

V usage is TRBV29-1 and J usage is TRBJ2-7; 8 positions match TRBD1. Unmatched junction bases numbered 6, after V lost 8 bases and J lost 3 bases. This CDR3 comprises 12 residues. The germline CDR1 and CDR2 sequences are SQVTM and ANQGSEA. The CDR3 sequence is CSPWDRNYEQYF. Written as DNA, the CDR3 is TGCAGCCCCTGGGACAGGAACTACGAGCAGTACTTC.

A remark on this clonotype: This may be a read error, as it is one base from a much larger clone. The J gene is TRBJ1-1, the V gene TRBV10-3; a weak D match, TRBD1 (5 bases). V was clipped by 5 bases and J by 8 bases, with 12 bases between them. The length of the CDR3 is 12 residues. CDR1 and CDR2 (germline): ENHRY, SYGVKD. CDR3 sequence (DNA): TGTGCCATCAGTTACGGGGCAGCGGAAGCTTTCTTT. This gives the protein CAISYGAAEAFF.

This clonotype was found a few times. The CDR3 DNA follows: TGCAGTGCTGACATGACGGGAATTAACTATGGCTACACCTTC. It yields the protein CSADMTGINYGYTF. The chain combines TRBV20-1 with TRBJ1-2; no clear D gene. Trimming cost V 5 bases and J 1 base, with 14 bases left between them. The CDR3 length is 14 residues. Germline lookup yields CDR1 DFQATT and CDR2 SNEGSKA (reference sequence).

This sequence joins TRBV20-1 and TRBJ2-2; 15 nucleotides agree with TRBD2. After removal of 2 bases from V and 6 bases from J, the junction contained 10 bases not matched to a gene. The CDR3 is 18 amino acids. The germline gives CDR1 DFQATT, CDR2 SNEGSKA (reference sequence). The CDR3 nucleotides are TGCAGTGCTAGACGGACTAGCGGGGGGGGGTCCCTGTCCGGGGAGCTGTTTTTT. This translates into CSARRTSGGGSLSGELFF.

There are a few counts of this clonotype. This rearrangement joins TRBV11-3 to TRBJ2-7; D tentatively reads TRBD1 or TRBD2 (5 bases each). The V and J ends lost 5 bases and 2 bases respectively, with 19 bases between them. The CDR3 extends over 16 amino acids. CDR1 is SGHNT, CDR2 YENEEA, per germline. CDR3 region: CASSDPTGTVTYEQYF. CDR3 bases: TGTGCCAGCAGCGACCCCACCGGGACGGTTACCTACGAGCAGTACTTC.

The chain combines TRBV2 with TRBJ1-5; D uncertain. The V end lost 1 base, the J end lost 7 bases, and 11 bases lay between the germline ends. The CDR3 extends over 14 amino acids. Germline assignment: CDR1 SNHLY and CDR2 FYNNEI. CDR3 in DNA: TGTGCCAGCAGTGAAGATTGGTCAAGCCAGCCCCAGCATTTT. This translates into CASSEDWSSQPQHF.

This clonotype was seen more than once but under ten times. This sequence joins TRBV29-1 and TRBJ1-2, with 7 positions matching TRBD1. The V segment lost 3 bases and the J segment 5 bases; nucleotides outside the gene matches: 9. Germline lookup yields CDR1 SQVTM and CDR2 ANQGSEA. The CDR3 is 14 amino acids. CDR3 protein: CSVEETGVGYGYTF. In DNA form, the CDR3 reads TGCAGCGTTGAGGAAACAGGGGTTGGGTATGGCTACACCTTC.

The chain combines TRBV19 with TRBJ2-7, with TRBD2 matching over 15 bases. V lost 9 bases to trimming and J lost 3 bases; unmatched junction nucleotides: 18. Looked up from germline, CDR1 is LNHDA and CDR2 is SQIVND (reference sequence). The CDR3 spans 19 residues. CDR3 DNA sequence: TGTGCCAGAAAAACATTATACGGGACTAGCGGGGGGAACAGCTACGAGCAGTACTTC. It codes for CARKTLYGTSGGNSYEQYF.

The chain links TRBV29-1 to TRBJ2-3; unclear D gene. Trimming pared 7 bases from V and 5 bases from J, leaving 16 bases between. Germline CDR1 and CDR2: SQVTM and ANQGSEA. There are 13 residues in the CDR3. CDR3 bases: TGCAGCGCTGATGGTGGGTCTCAAGATACGCAGTATTTT. This translates into CSADGGSQDTQYF.

The V gene is TRBV12-3 or TRBV12-4, the J gene TRBJ1-2; D is uncertain. This CDR3 comprises 15 residues. The V end was cut by 6 bases, the J end by 4 bases, with 18 bases between. The CDR3 is CASSQADPLGYGYTF. Here the CDR3 DNA reads TGTGCCAGCAGCCAAGCTGACCCCCTGGGCTATGGCTACACCTTC.

The V and J genes are TRBV10-3 and TRBJ2-2; 8 nucleotides agree with TRBD2. The CDR3 spans 14 residues. Germline CDR1 is ENHRY and CDR2 is SYGVKD. The trim removed 5 bases at V and 7 bases at J, leaving 6 bases unmatched. The CDR3 coding sequence is TGTGCCATCAGTTTCGGGGGGGGCATCGGGGAGCTGTTTTTT. This encodes CAISFGGGIGELFF.

The rearrangement uses TRBV2 and TRBJ2-7; 11 bases map to TRBD1. The length of the CDR3 is 13 residues. Trimming at V came to 7 bases and at J to 7 bases, leaving 6 bases not matched to a gene. CDR1 and CDR2 (germline): SNHLY, FYNNEI. For the CDR3, the DNA is TGTGCCAGCACTGGACAGGGGGCGCGGGAGCAGTACTTC. This codes for CASTGQGAREQYF.

This sequence joins TRBV24-1 and TRBJ1-4; 11 nucleotides agree with TRBD1. With 4 bases clipped from V and 7 bases from J, the junction kept 10 bases outside the gene matches. In germline, CDR1 is KGHDR, CDR2 SFDVKD. The CDR3 consists of 17 residues. In DNA form, the CDR3 reads TGTGCCACCAGTGACGCGCCAGGGACAGGGGGGGGTGAAAAACTGTTTTTT. Amino acids: CATSDAPGTGGGEKLFF.

There are many counts of this clonotype. The chain recombines TRBV6-5 with TRBJ1-2; 9 nucleotides agree with TRBD1. CDR3 length: 13 amino acids. Germline lookup yields CDR1 MNHEY and CDR2 SVGAGI. The V and J ends lost 2 bases and 8 bases, in that order; junction bases with no gene match: 3. CDR3 sequence (DNA): TGTGCCAGCAGTTACCGGACAGGGGTCGGCTACACCTTC. This encodes CASSYRTGVGYTF.

Note on this clonotype: No conserved phenylalanine or tryptophan is present at the end of the CDR3, so a read error is the likely explanation. No DNA is shown, since the ends of the CDR3 on it are uncertain; the CDR3 is the one TCRdb lists. The V gene is TRBV20-1, the J gene TRBJ2-2; the tabulated D call, TRBD1, remains unverified against the DNA. CDR1 and CDR2 from the germline V gene are DFQATT and SNEGSKA (reference sequence). The CDR3 length equals 20 residues, ends included. CDR3 protein: CSARGDRESYYEQYFGELFV.

This clonotype was seen more than once but under ten times. One junction end does not reproduce the germline sequence, and a read error may be involved. V gene TRBV19 combines with J gene TRBJ2-1; possible D gene TRBD2, 6 bases. This CDR3 has 14 residues. Looked up from germline, CDR1 is LNHDA and CDR2 is SQIVND (reference sequence). The CDR3: CASSAGPSYTEQFF. The CDR3 nucleotides read TGTGCCAGTAGTGCGGGACCTTCTTACACTGAGCAGTTCTTC. Looking up the rest from reference TRBV19 and TRBJ2-1 gives the full variable domain: DGGITQSPKYLFRKEGQNVTLSCEQNLNHDAMYWYRQDPGQGLRLIYYSQIVNDFQKGDIAEGYSVSREKKESFPLTVTSAQKNPTAFYLCASSAGPSYTEQFFGPGTRLTVL.

The table lists this clonotype with many counts. The chain has TRBV7-6 and TRBJ2-1; TRBD2 matches 10 bases. This CDR3 has 16 amino acids. The junction had 2 bases not matched to a gene; V was cut back by 1 base and J by 2 bases. Germline V lookup: CDR1 SGHVS, CDR2 FNYEAQ. CDR3 DNA: TGTGCCAGCAGCTTAGAACTAGCGGGGACCTACAATGAGCAGTTCTTC. Encoded protein: CASSLELAGTYNEQFF.